This T cell receptor beta chain derives from a study of cytomegalovirus exposure and HLA in healthy donors (dated by TCRdb to 2016 to 2017). Regarding the research as a whole: According to an earlier analysis of 587 of the donors, about 179 million T cells yielded over 100 million unique TCR beta sequences and about 300 Gb of sequence data. Across 398 genotyped donors of the cohort, an average of approximately 240,000 unique TCR beta nucleotide sequences per donor were sequenced, and roughly 17% of those sequences were non-productive. To predict cytomegalovirus infection status, the study brought together high-throughput TCR immunosequencing, statistical association of individual TCRs with disease status, and machine learning. A later genetic analysis used genome-wide SNP genotypes for about 65% of the 666 donors, treating that subset as a discovery cohort. The study profiled the T cell repertoires of 500 to 800 subjects by immunosequencing and related them to cytomegalovirus serostatus. Typing coverage differed by locus: A, B, C, DRB1 and DQB1 were typed in about 620-640 donors, DQA1 in 522, DPA1 in 600 to 610, and DPB1 in 472. Of the 398 genotyped donors, 70% to 90% were placed in the genetic ancestry cluster associated with self-reported Caucasian donors. All discovery cohort repertoires had been generated on a single sequencing platform. Rather than using new phenotypic data, the later analysis identified candidate immune exposures from TCR beta sequences and from how often those sequences occurred across donors. In addition to the first cohort of 666 subjects, a separate validation cohort of under 150 different subjects was used. To study patterns of TCR occurrence, a later analysis re-analyzed previously published TCR beta repertoires from hundreds of donors and added high-resolution HLA genotyping. The study was designed to test whether signatures of past pathogen exposure could be identified by cataloging public T cell receptors. In an earlier analysis of several hundred of the donors, high-throughput TCR beta sequencing was used to judge whether each TCR beta V gene segment behaved as functional or pseudogenic. Because of strong linkage in the cohort, roughly five DR-DQ haplotypes were treated as single units for association and clustering. An early release covering roughly 640 HLA-typed donors comprised about 320 gigabases of sequencing data and 85 million or so unique TCR sequences. Class I and class II HLA loci were covered by the typing at four-digit resolution. Donor age, sex, ethnicity and CMV serostatus were compiled alongside the repertoire data. Overall study results and their limits: V-gene and J-gene trimming of TCR beta chains was associated with a missense DCLRE1C variant in a later genetic analysis, and the association was replicated in an independent cohort. The cohort was sequenced for TCR beta chains only, and without alpha or paired-chain data the features that could be detected were limited. A further reported finding was that TCR beta sequences accurately predicted the HLA-A and HLA-B alleles for most subjects in the first cohort. HLA typing was unavailable for some donors at each locus, so association tests used only the typed subset. In vitro tests confirmed that three of the cytomegalovirus-associated TCR beta chains recognize cytomegalovirus antigens. A later analysis associated about 16,000 TCR beta sequences with specific HLA alleles at a false discovery rate of 0.05. According to a later analysis, most CMV-associated TCR beta chains appeared to be HLA-restricted, and the HLA associations seemed to be driven largely by CMV exposure. Because counts were too low, seventeen rarely observed V segments, including chromosome 9 orphons, were left out of the earlier analysis of 587 of the donors. It was suggested by the authors that the approach could potentially be generalized to other disease states and immunological phenotypes. In the study, roughly 160 TCR beta chains were listed as associated with cytomegalovirus. An earlier analysis of several hundred of the donors showed that most TCR beta V segments appeared in productive rearrangements either about 87% or about 30% of the time, which broadly matched IMGT annotations. The classifier was reported to diagnose cytomegalovirus status with high specificity and sensitivity in both the original and validation cohorts. Correlated functional status among segregating V segments might be attributable to linkage disequilibrium, but an unknown experimental factor could not be ruled out. While some public TCRs were present in many individuals, most TCR sequences turned up only very rarely across donors. In a later analysis, HLA-associated TCR beta chains were found to be more clonally expanded and to have lower generation probabilities than equally common non-associated chains. The only immune exposure information available for the cohort was CMV serostatus. Roughly uniform sequencing depth across donors was assumed in presence/absence analyses, although this assumption may not hold. According to a later analysis, TCR association rates differed among HLA loci, with DRB1 alleles showing the most associated TCRs and HLA-C alleles showing the fewest. The 87-base-pair reads could not distinguish some IMGT-functional V segments, including TRBV6-2 and TRBV6-3, so those segments were excluded. According to a later analysis, parvovirus B19, influenza, CMV and Epstein-Barr virus appeared linked to several top co-occurrence clusters. When HLA alleles, especially DR and DQ, strongly co-occurred, TCR associations were difficult to assign to individual alleles. A cluster of highly shared sequence variants was judged likely to be a technical artifact of the sequencing pipeline. According to a later genetic analysis, donors in an Asian-associated ancestry cluster had fewer N-insertions in productive TCRs than the approximately 700-donor mean.

The library was made by the immunoSEQ multiplex PCR assay. A mixture of 60 forward primers for TCR Vbeta segments and 13 reverse primers for TCR Jbeta segments was used in the multiplex PCR. The CDR3 region of rearranged TCR beta genes was amplified from genomic DNA by a multiplex PCR assay. On the Illumina HiSeq System, the amplified TCR beta libraries were sequenced as 87-base-pair reads. The authors' analysis ran thus. In a later analysis, roughly 80 million unique TCR beta chains were counted across the roughly 610 repertoires, and roughly 9.9 million of these chains were shared by at least two donors. Raw reads were error-corrected and collapsed into unique sequences by a nearest-neighbor algorithm in which closely related sequences were merged to remove PCR and sequencing errors. Alignment of CDR3 sequences to IMGT reference sequences was used to assign V, D and J gene segments. For a sequence to be retained, a match of at least six nucleotides to both a V gene segment and a J gene segment was required. A rearrangement was called productive if the CDR3 had no stop codons and remained in frame with V and J, and every other rearrangement was called non-productive. CDR3 was defined by IMGT convention, running from the second conserved V-encoded cysteine to the conserved J-encoded phenylalanine. Sequences without an unambiguous match to a single V gene segment were excluded from the earlier analysis of 587 of the donors. In an earlier analysis of 587 of the donors, a V segment was called functional when productive rearrangements were above 56.7%, and segregating when the standard deviation between donors exceeded 5%. To diagnose cytomegalovirus status from the catalog of TCR beta chain sequences, a statistical classification framework was built. A later analysis assigned V and J genes by comparing TCR nucleotide sequences with IMGT/GENE-DB human TR gene sequences. The TCRdist pipeline was used in a later analysis to assign CDR3 sequences and most-parsimonious VDJ recombination scenarios. In a later analysis, every TCR beta chain was defined by the combination of its CDR3 amino acid sequence and its V-gene family, and reads without a unique V-gene family were dropped. As a way to deal with suspected cross-contamination and a sequencing artifact, a later analysis dropped hundreds of nucleotide sequences that were highly shared and had low generation probability. In a later analysis, a clonal expansion index for each public chain was calculated from normalized within-repertoire ranks of inferred template counts. A later analysis computed generation probabilities with a VDJ recombination model fitted to out-of-frame rearrangements, and checked the results against IGoR. Hypergeometric tests were used in a later analysis to score TCR-TCR, TCR-HLA and TCR-CMV co-occurrence, with a repertoire-size bias correction applied to the TCR pairs. A later analysis estimated false discovery rates by permuting HLA or CMV assignments 20 times. In a later analysis, co-occurring TCRs were grouped with DBSCAN, and TCRdist sequence similarity was added when clustering was performed within HLA-allele-positive subsets. Repertoires with fewer than 30,000 or more than 120,000 public chains, plus five repertoires with anomalous nucleotide sharing, were excluded from co-occurrence clustering. This is the immuneACCESS table as TCRdb keeps it, with only in-frame sequences that have V and J called. A part of the clones is gone; compared with another copy, unresolved V genes explain less than half, and the rest is unexplained. D and trimming were read from the DNA, whereas the V and J calls and clone size are those reported in that table. The sample profile shows approximately 160,000 clones; 82% of them were found once. Of the sample, less than 2% falls within the top ten clones.

The germline V gene (reference sequence) specifies LNHDA as CDR1 and SQIVND as CDR2. V sheds 5 bases and J sheds 8 bases, leaving 12 bases between their ends. The CDR3 runs 13 amino acids, cysteine and phenylalanine included. This entry keeps only the CDR3 DNA: 39 bases, framed from base 1. In total, over 600 healthy bone marrow donors made up the cohort. At the time of sampling, all cohort members were nominally healthy, though unrecorded immune exposures were likely present. The donor was CMV seronegative and was included in the group of a few hundred seronegative cohort members. Every donor gave a peripheral blood sample, and the peripheral blood mononuclear cells from that sample were used for TCR beta sequencing. Genomic DNA extraction from the blood cell samples was performed with the Qiagen DNeasy Blood Extraction Kit. This clone appeared once. Its antigen target is currently unknown. Nothing much larger sits one base from this clone, and base qualities are not available.

The sequence was obtained from a male donor in good health and CMV-seronegative. Input material: PBMCs. This chain is built from TRBV19 and TRBJ1-4, with no confidently assigned D gene. The DNA sequence is as follows: TGTGCCAGTAGTTTAGGCAGGCGCGAAAAACTGTTTTTT. Translated, it reads CASSLGRREKLFF.